The clone carrying this T cell receptor beta chain was seen ten or more times. The read stops 3 residues short of the end of the CDR3; the missing end is completed from the germline J gene. These data originate in a study of T cell clonality in common variable immunodeficiency. Germline CDR1 and CDR2: DFQATT and SNEGSKA (reference sequence). Trimming stripped 0 bases from V and 6 bases from J, with 10 bases between. The CDR3 runs 13 residues. Sequencing used immunoSEQ multiplex PCR; TCRdb keeps in-frame clones, though not all of them. This table holds roughly 57,000 clones with no singletons; the top ten claim around 0.8%.

This sequence joins TRBV20-1 and TRBJ2-3; D gene unclear. This TCR came from a person between 18 and 69 years old in good health. Source material: peripheral blood mononuclear cells. CDR3: CSARDYNTDTQYF. The covered CDR3 bases are TGCAGTGCTAGAGATTACAACACGGATACG.